This T cell receptor (beta chain) appears in the sequencing data of a study of blood T cells in healthy people across ages. The CDR3 consists of 12 residues. V lost 7 bases and J lost 1, with 7 bases in between. From germline, CDR1 is SNHLY and CDR2 FYNNEI. Primed by a sample-barcoded 5' primer and a J-beta primer mix, a second PCR proceeded for 7 to 11 cycles. Sequencing recovered at least 3 million CDR3-containing paired-end reads from each sample. TCRdb reprocessed the 5' RACE reads with MiXCR, giving one entry per CDR3 protein. The sample yields 600,000 to 850,000 distinct CDR3 sequences, more than 20% seen once. This clonotype has only a few counts. These data also formed part of another study, on T cells of mothers and their children. That source notes: Researchers report slightly higher, though non-significant, overlap in related mother-child pairs than in unrelated pairs.

Sequencing was done on a sample of blood. The genes are TRBV2 and TRBJ1-1; D not resolved. The clonotype was recovered from a boy between 10 and 17 years old in good health. The CDR3 loop reads CASTIRNTEAFF. CDR3 bases: TGTGCCAGCACCATTAGGAACACTGAAGCTTTCTTT. The full variable domain, completed using reference TRBV2 and TRBJ1-1, is EPEVTQTPSHQVTQMGQEVILRCVPISNHLYFYWYRQILGQKVEFLVSFYNNEISEKSEIFDDQFSVERPDGSNFTLKIRSTKLEDSAMYFCASTIRNTEAFFGQGTRLTVV.